Below are 2 T cell receptor beta chains sequenced from a single sample in a study of T-cell memory formation after mild COVID-19. TCRdb re-called the 5' RACE reads through MiXCR, storing one row per CDR3 protein. The table includes under 600,000 distinct CDR3 sequences, less than 25% detected once. Material: PBMCs or a T cell subset sorted from them (not recorded which). The receptors shown here come from an adult woman who had mild COVID-19 (a few samples of this study predate the infection). Cell type and time point are not known.

The chain recombines TRBV9 with TRBJ2-5; 11 bases align to TRBD2. Per the germline V gene, CDR1 is SGDLS and CDR2 is YYNGEE. Trimming removed 0 bases from V and 4 bases from J; junction bases left unmatched: 8. This CDR3 spans 17 amino acids. CDR3 region: CASSVDGSGGAGETQYF. CDR3 nucleotides: TGTGCCAGCAGCGTAGACGGTAGCGGGGGGGCCGGAGAGACCCAGTACTTC. The full variable domain, in which reference TRBV9 and TRBJ2-5 provide the parts outside the CDR3, is DSGVTQTPKHLITATGQRVTLRCSPRSGDLSVYWYQQSLDQGLQFLIQYYNGEERAKGNILERFSAQQFPDLHSELNLSSLELGDSALYFCASSVDGSGGAGETQYFGPGTRLLVL.

This rearrangement joins TRBV13 to TRBJ2-1, with 11 bases lining up with TRBD2. The J segment lost 3 bases and the V segment lost 4 bases, leaving 5 bases of the junction unmatched. From germline, CDR1 is PRHDT and CDR2 FYEKMQ (reference sequence). The CDR3 has 16 amino acids. The DNA of the CDR3 is TGTGCCAGCAGCTCTCAGCTAGCGGGGGGCTACAATGAGCAGTTCTTC. It specifies CASSSQLAGGYNEQFF. The whole variable domain, filled in from reference TRBV13 and TRBJ2-1, reads AAGVIQSPRHLIKEKRETATLKCYPIPRHDTVYWYQQGPGQDPQFLISFYEKMQSDKGSIPDRFSAQQFSDYHSELNMSSLELGDSALYFCASSSQLAGGYNEQFFGPGTRLTVL.